Only a few counts were recorded for the clone carrying this T cell receptor (beta chain). Its matching antigen is unknown. This sample is drawn from a study of T cells after yellow fever vaccination. Across the whole study: SMART-Seq v4 Ultra Low Input served to prepare low-cell-number fractions.

The length of the CDR3 is 18 residues. V dropped 3 bases and J dropped 3; count of bases not matched to a gene: 13. The germline gives CDR1 DFQATT, CDR2 SNEGSKA (reference sequence). The authors made TCR cDNA by 5'RACE template switching, adding a universal primer site and UMIs. One entry per CDR3 protein results from TCRdb running MiXCR on the 5' RACE reads. This sample carries around 340,000 distinct CDR3 sequences, more than 8.5% of them seen once, and the ten largest clones take over 15%. Study results and caveats: Reappearance after the booster was observed for most primary-vaccination clones (about 96% CD4, about 85% CD8).

The rearrangement joins TRBV20-1 to TRBJ2-1; 11 bases are a match to TRBD2. This TCR was sampled from a young man who received the YFV17D yellow fever vaccine. Source: PBMCs, taken on the day of the first yellow fever vaccination. Written as DNA, the CDR3 is TGCAGTGCTAGCTCCGGGTCTAGCGGGGGGTCCTTCTACAATGAGCAGTTCTTC. Translation: CSASSGSSGGSFYNEQFF.